This TCR beta chain was documented in a study of CD8 T cells in ankylosing spondylitis. General study findings and limits: Peripheral blood samples showed relatively rare disease-linked clones, and these clones were CD8+. A number of the motif variants had already been described in reactive arthritis synovial fluid and blood. The authors reported significant enrichment of disease-linked clones in matched ankylosing spondylitis synovial fluid.

Germline CDR1 is SQVTM and CDR2 is ANQGSEA. Trimming stripped 4 bases from V and 2 bases from J, with 9 bases between. The CDR3 has 13 amino acids. This clonotype was detected ten times or more. The target antigen is unknown. Construction of TCR beta libraries was performed using quantitative 5'-RACE with molecular barcodes. TCRdb passed the 5' RACE reads through MiXCR, listing each CDR3 protein once. The sample comprises under 200,000 distinct CDR3 sequences, 10% to 15% of which are singletons, and approximately 11% rests with the top ten. Sequenced: blood, either unsorted or a sorted T cell fraction (not recorded which). The V call is TRBV29-1, the J call TRBJ1-5; a possible D gene is TRBD1 (5 bases). The TCR sequence derives from a female donor with ankylosing spondylitis or in good health (not recorded which). CDR3 loop: CSVGGEGNQPQHF. In DNA form, the CDR3 reads TGCAGCGTTGGGGGCGAAGGCAATCAGCCCCAGCATTTT.